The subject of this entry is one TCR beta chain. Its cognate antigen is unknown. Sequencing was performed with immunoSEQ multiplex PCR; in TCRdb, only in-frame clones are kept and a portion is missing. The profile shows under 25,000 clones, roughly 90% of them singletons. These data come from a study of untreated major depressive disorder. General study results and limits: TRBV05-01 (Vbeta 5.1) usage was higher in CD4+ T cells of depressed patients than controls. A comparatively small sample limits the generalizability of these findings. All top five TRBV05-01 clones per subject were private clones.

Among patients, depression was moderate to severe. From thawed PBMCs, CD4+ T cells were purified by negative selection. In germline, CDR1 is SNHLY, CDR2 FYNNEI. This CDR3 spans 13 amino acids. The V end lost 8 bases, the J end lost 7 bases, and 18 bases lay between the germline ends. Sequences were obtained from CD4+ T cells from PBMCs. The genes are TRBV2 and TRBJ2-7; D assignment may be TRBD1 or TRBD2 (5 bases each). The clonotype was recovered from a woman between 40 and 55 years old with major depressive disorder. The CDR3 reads CASARDAAREQYF. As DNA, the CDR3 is TGTGCCAGCGCCCGGGACGCGGCGAGGGAGCAGTACTTC.